This TCR beta chain was sequenced in a study of blood T cells in healthy people across ages. Of note for this clonotype: Its matching antigen is unknown.

The individuals who served as donors were healthy Caucasians living in Russia, aged about 6 to 95. The CDR3 consists of 13 residues. Germline CDR1 is DFQATT and CDR2 is SNEGSKA (reference sequence). The V and J ends lost 3 bases and 7 bases, in that order; junction bases with no gene match: 6. The use of a sample-barcoded 5' primer and a J-beta primer mix characterized a second PCR of about 7 to 12 cycles. TCRdb called the 5' RACE reads again in MiXCR, with one record for every CDR3 protein. The table lists roughly 2 million distinct CDR3 sequences, roughly 49% of them singletons, with roughly 2% in the top ten. The study, taken as a whole, reports: Comparison with aged donors showed that long-lived donors had more naive CD4+ cells and higher diversity.

The sequence was obtained from a woman in her thirties or forties in good health. This rearrangement joins TRBV20-1 to TRBJ1-5; 7 nucleotides agree with TRBD1. Sequencing was carried out using blood. In DNA form, the CDR3 reads TGCAGTGCTAGCCGACAGGGAAGACAGCCCCAGCATTTT. Encoded protein: CSASRQGRQPQHF.